This TCR beta chain was identified during a study of OX40 agonist ivuxolimab in advanced cancers. Measured with immunoSEQ multiplex PCR; TCRdb has only the in-frame clones, and not every one. The data contain approximately 14,000 clones, roughly three quarters of them singletons. Per the germline V gene, CDR1 is SGHNT and CDR2 is YYREEE (reference sequence). The J segment lost 6 bases and the V segment lost 7 bases, leaving 6 bases of the junction unmatched. CDR3 size: 12 residues. The TCR was taken from an adult with an advanced solid tumor such as melanoma, head and neck, liver or kidney cancer. The rearrangement uses TRBV5-4 and TRBJ1-2, with 7 positions matching TRBD1. The sequenced sample was CD4+ or CD8+ T cells sorted from blood, obtained in a trial of the OX40 agonist ivuxolimab. The CDR3 loop is CASAQGTDGYTF. DNA for the CDR3: TGTGCCAGCGCTCAGGGGACAGATGGCTACACCTTC.